A selection of T cell receptor beta chains follows, all from one sample in a study of T cells after yellow fever vaccination. MiXCR, run by TCRdb on the 5' RACE reads, gives a single entry per CDR3 protein. The sample carries around 400,000 distinct CDR3 sequences, around 10% recorded once. The specimen comprised PBMCs, sampled on the day of the first yellow fever vaccination. The receptors stem from a man between 18 and 35 years old who received the YFV17D yellow fever vaccine. Both conserved end residues are trimmed from each CDR3.

v_gene: TRBV6-5; len: 14; CDR3aa: ASSYSMAASNYGYT
v_gene: TRBV24-1; len: 13; CDR3aa: ATSDTGTASGKLF
v_gene: TRBV4-2; len: 14; CDR3aa: ASSQDGTSGYNEQF
v_gene: TRBV27; len: 11; CDR3aa: ASSLTVTDTQY
v_gene: TRBV5-4; len: 11; CDR3aa: ASSSDRHTEAF
v_gene: TRBV7-8; len: 13; CDR3aa: ASSLQQGAGDTQY
v_gene: TRBV5-1; len: 12; CDR3aa: ATAPRVGGNEQF
v_gene: TRBV18; len: 13; CDR3aa: ASSPTEGANYGYT
v_gene: TRBV12-3/TRBV12-4; len: 15; CDR3aa: ASSLPTSGGAYNEQF
v_gene: TRBV5-1; len: 10; CDR3aa: ASSVGLDEQF
v_gene: TRBV20-1; len: 13; CDR3aa: SARDVQGGQETQY
v_gene: TRBV6-2/TRBV6-3; len: 12; CDR3aa: ASIRGGAEETQY
v_gene: TRBV30; len: 12; CDR3aa: AWTDAGIGYGYT
v_gene: TRBV18; len: 14; CDR3aa: ASSPGQLSGANVLT
v_gene: TRBV6-2/TRBV6-3; len: 11; CDR3aa: ASSYSISFGYT
v_gene: TRBV7-9; len: 13; CDR3aa: ASSLDGGRLDTQY
v_gene: TRBV5-4; len: 15; CDR3aa: ASSLELDGGPEETQY
v_gene: TRBV4-1; len: 14; CDR3aa: ASSQADLLTFYEQY
v_gene: TRBV5-1; len: 12; CDR3aa: ASSSGGPEETQY
v_gene: TRBV27; len: 13; CDR3aa: ASQIRGRRGDTQY
v_gene: TRBV10-1; len: 10; CDR3aa: ANTRTDYGYT
v_gene: TRBV6-1; len: 12; CDR3aa: ASRARWALGIQY
v_gene: TRBV6-2/TRBV6-3; len: 13; CDR3aa: ASNPDRGKTGELF
v_gene: TRBV4-3; len: 14; CDR3aa: ASSPLGTANTGELF
v_gene: TRBV7-2; len: 11; CDR3aa: ASSLDRRNGYT
v_gene: TRBV5-1; len: 14; CDR3aa: ASSLGGPQAGTEAF
v_gene: TRBV6-1; len: 11; CDR3aa: ASGTSPAGEQF
v_gene: TRBV10-3; len: 12; CDR3aa: AISRDSSGNTIY
v_gene: TRBV20-1; len: 13; CDR3aa: SARHLQGLGNTIY
v_gene: TRBV25-1; len: 11; CDR3aa: ASSEHGLYEQY